The 23 T cell receptor beta chains reported below all come from one sample, sequenced in a study of cytotoxic CD8 clonotypes in ibrutinib-treated CLL. Using immunoSEQ multiplex PCR, the repertoire was profiled, and TCRdb retains in-frame clones only, with some absent. The sample contains roughly 24,000 clones, under 85% of which appear only once. Here the sequenced sample was PBMCs, taken before ibrutinib treatment. These receptor sequences come from a human donor with chronic lymphocytic leukemia.

The chain carries TRBV7-2 and TRBJ1-1, with 11 bases fitting TRBD1. V trimming: 4 bases; J trimming: 8 bases; junction bases outside the gene matches: 9. The CDR3 spans 15 residues. Germline V gene data show CDR1 as SGHTA and CDR2 as FQGNSA. The CDR3 bases are TGTGCCAGCAGCTCTAGGACAGGGGGCGGCAGGGAAGCTTTCTTT. Amino acid sequence: CASSSRTGGGREAFF.

This chain uses TRBV10-2 with TRBJ2-7; 9 bases are shared with TRBD2. Trimming took 6 bases from V and 3 from J; bases not matched to a gene: 3. This CDR3 is built from 13 residues. The germline V gene has CDR1 WSHSY and CDR2 SAAADI. The CDR3, as DNA: TGCGCCAGCAGGGTAGCGGGAGTCTACGAGCAGTACTTC. This sequence encodes CASRVAGVYEQYF.

The chain uses TRBV9 and TRBJ2-2, with TRBD2 identical over 9 bases. This CDR3 has 16 amino acids. Germline CDR1 reads SGDLS; CDR2 reads YYNGEE. V shed 0 bases, J shed 6 bases, and the junction held 6 bases outside the gene matches. CDR3: CASSVAPAGGAGELFF. The CDR3 nucleotides read TGTGCCAGCAGCGTAGCTCCAGCGGGAGGAGCCGGGGAGCTGTTTTTT. The full variable domain, with the rest looked up from reference TRBV9 and TRBJ2-2, is DSGVTQTPKHLITATGQRVTLRCSPRSGDLSVYWYQQSLDQGLQFLIQYYNGEERAKGNILERFSAQQFPDLHSELNLSSLELGDSALYFCASSVAPAGGAGELFFGEGSRLTVL.

V and J are TRBV19 and TRBJ2-3; TRBD2 matches 7 bases. This CDR3 is built from 14 residues. J lost 5 bases, V lost 9 bases, and 11 bases had no gene match. Germline V gene sequence: CDR1 LNHDA, CDR2 SQIVND (reference sequence). For the CDR3, the DNA is TGTGCCAGCCGGGGGGTCTTGCTTCGAGATACGCAGTATTTT. It encodes CASRGVLLRDTQYF.

As DNA, the CDR3 is TGTGCCAGCAGTAGGACAGGTGAAAACATTCAGTACTTC. This encodes CASSRTGENIQYF. This chain connects TRBV27 to TRBJ2-4, with 7 bases identical to TRBD1. V shed 5 bases, J shed 5 bases, and the junction held 3 bases outside the gene matches. There are 13 residues in the CDR3. The germline V gene encodes CDR1 MNHEY and CDR2 SMNVEV (reference sequence).

The chain has TRBV15 and TRBJ2-5; D possibly matches TRBD1 or TRBD2 (5 bases each). Trimming cost V 5 bases and J 5 bases, with 18 bases left between them. This CDR3 region has 15 residues. Germline V gene data show CDR1 as LNHNV and CDR2 as YYDKDF (reference sequence). The CDR3 DNA reads TGTGCCACCAGCGGGGGATTAGGTGGGGCGGAGACCCAGTACTTC. This sequence encodes CATSGGLGGAETQYF.

This chain joins TRBV10-1 and TRBJ2-6; no definite D call. Trimming cost V 3 bases and J 0 bases, with 0 bases left between them. Germline CDR1 is WNHNN and CDR2 is SYGVQD (reference sequence). The CDR3 loop spans 13 amino acids. The CDR3 nucleotides read TGCGCCAGCAGTGACTCTGGGGCCAACGTCCTGACTTTC. Translated: CASSDSGANVLTF.

This clone was observed a single time. This rearrangement joins TRBV5-6 to TRBJ1-3; tentatively, D is TRBD1 (5 bases). This CDR3 is built from 16 residues. V lost 1 base and J 4 bases, leaving 15 bases between the germline ends. CDR1 SGHDT and CDR2 YYEEEE come from the germline V gene. In nucleotides, the CDR3 is TGTGCCAGCAGCTTGCTGTTCAGGGCAGAAGGAAACACCATATATTTT. This encodes CASSLLFRAEGNTIYF.

The chain recombines TRBV14 with TRBJ2-3; perhaps TRBD2 as D (5 bases). The germline CDR1 and CDR2 sequences are SGHDN and FVKESK. CDR3 length equals 18 residues. Trimming took off 2 bases at V and 0 bases at J, with 18 bases between the two ends. Here the CDR3 reads CASSQWIARASSTDTQYF. In DNA form, the CDR3 reads TGTGCCAGCAGCCAATGGATAGCGCGCGCCTCTAGCACAGATACGCAGTATTTT.

The chain employs TRBV21-1 and TRBJ2-7; the DNA was not used to check the table's D call, TRBD1. TRBV21-1 has pseudogene status. CDR3 length: 15 amino acids. CDR3 DNA sequence: TGTGCCAGCAGCAAAGATTGTCCATCTCAGGACGAGCAGTACTTC. This encodes CASSKDCPSQDEQYF.

V is TRBV4-3 and J is TRBJ1-4; 7 bases align to TRBD1. The CDR3 is 14 residues long. V dropped 5 bases and J dropped 7; count of bases not matched to a gene: 7. CDR1 is LGHNA, CDR2 YSLEER, per germline. This chain's CDR3 is CASSSRQGSEKLFF. For the CDR3, the DNA is TGCGCCAGCAGCTCCCGACAGGGAAGTGAAAAACTGTTTTTT.

The gene calls are TRBV10-3 and TRBJ2-7; maybe TRBD1 (5 bases). Germline V CDR1 and CDR2: ENHRY, SYGVKD. The CDR3 totals 12 residues. Trimming took off 4 bases at V and 1 base at J, with 5 bases between the two ends. This chain's CDR3 is CAISGQSYEQYF. CDR3 sequence (DNA): TGTGCCATCAGTGGACAGTCCTACGAGCAGTACTTC.

The genes are TRBV29-1 and TRBJ1-1, with no clear D. Germline CDR1 and CDR2: SQVTM and ANQGSEA. The CDR3 loop spans 12 amino acids. V was shortened by 6 bases and J by 5 bases, with 13 bases between the two germline ends. The CDR3 loop reads CSVSKSGTEAFF. The CDR3 DNA follows: TGCAGCGTGAGTAAAAGTGGGACTGAAGCTTTCTTT.

V usage is TRBV7-8 and J usage is TRBJ1-2; no clear D. Trimming pared 0 bases from V and 7 bases from J, leaving 9 bases between. This CDR3 spans 13 amino acids. Germline V gene lookup returns CDR1 SGHVS and CDR2 FQNEAQ. The CDR3: CASSLAGLSGYTF. For the CDR3, the DNA is TGTGCCAGCAGCTTAGCAGGATTGAGTGGCTACACCTTC. The full variable domain, completed using reference TRBV7-8 and TRBJ1-2, is GAGVSQSPRYKVAKRGQDVALRCDPISGHVSLFWYQQALGQGPEFLTYFQNEAQLDKSGLPSDRFFAERPEGSVSTLKIQRTQQEDSAVYLCASSLAGLSGYTFGSGTRLTVV.

In its sample, this clone was seen a few times. This chain joins TRBV6-1 and TRBJ2-2; D gene ambiguous. Germline assignment: CDR1 MNHNS and CDR2 SASEGT. The CDR3 loop spans 14 amino acids. Trimming removed 6 bases from V and 1 base from J, with 9 bases in between. CDR3 in DNA: TGTGCCAGCAGCCAAGTCGGGAACACCGGGGAGCTGTTTTTT. As protein: CASSQVGNTGELFF.

This clone was counted a single time. The gene calls are TRBV4-1 and TRBJ2-2; the D gene is possibly TRBD1 (6 bases). This CDR3 has 16 amino acids. Germline CDR1 MGHRA, CDR2 YSYEKL. V lost 0 bases, J lost 2 bases, and 10 bases lay in between. DNA for the CDR3: TGCGCCAGCAGCCAAGATGTGACAGGCAACACCGGGGAGCTGTTTTTT. Encoded protein: CASSQDVTGNTGELFF.

The chain links TRBV7-2 to TRBJ1-5; weak D call: TRBD1 (6 bases). Germline values: CDR1 SGHTA, CDR2 FQGNSA. V was trimmed by 3 bases and J by 6 bases, leaving 15 bases between them. The CDR3 has 15 amino acids. DNA for the CDR3: TGTGCCAGCAGCTTGGAACAGGGAACTGGTCAGCCCCAGCATTTT. Translation gives CASSLEQGTGQPQHF.

This rearrangement joins TRBV6-1 to TRBJ2-7, with D hard to call. The CDR3 is made up of 12 amino acids. Germline CDR1 reads MNHNS; CDR2 reads SASEGT. The V end lost 2 bases, the J end lost 7 bases, and 9 bases lay between the germline ends. CDR3 DNA sequence: TGTGCCAGCAGTGAAAGGTTGAGGGAGCAGTACTTC. Translated, it gives CASSERLREQYF.

The rearrangement uses TRBV19 and TRBJ2-1, with D hard to call. CDR1 LNHDA and CDR2 SQIVND come from the germline V gene (reference sequence). Trimming took 5 bases from V and 7 from J, leaving 15 bases between them. This CDR3 is built from 14 residues. CDR3: CASSSPPPWNEQFF. CDR3 bases: TGTGCCAGTAGTTCCCCGCCTCCCTGGAATGAGCAGTTCTTC.

As for this clone: A single base separates this from a much larger clone, so it may be a read error. The rearrangement links TRBV11-2 to TRBJ1-1; the D is unclear. The CDR3 length is 14 residues. From germline, CDR1 is SGHAT and CDR2 FQNNGV. V was trimmed by 5 bases and J by 7 bases, leaving 17 bases between them. The DNA of the CDR3 is TGTGCCAGCAGCCCCACCTGGGAAGGAAATGAAGCTTTCTTT. Protein product: CASSPTWEGNEAFF.

The chain joins TRBV29-1 to TRBJ1-2; D is uncertain. The V gene lost 5 bases and the J gene lost 4 bases, with 14 bases spanning the gap. In germline, CDR1 is SQVTM, CDR2 ANQGSEA. This CDR3 spans 13 amino acids. CDR3 region: CSVSDPGGYGYTF. The DNA for the CDR3 is TGCAGCGTTTCCGATCCGGGCGGCTATGGCTACACCTTC.

The rearrangement uses TRBV5-6 and TRBJ2-1; no clear D. Germline CDR1 reads SGHDT; CDR2 reads YYEEEE. The CDR3 spans 15 residues. V was cut by 4 bases and J by 5 bases, with 16 bases left in between. The CDR3 is CASSPLGPADNEQFF. DNA for the CDR3: TGTGCCAGCAGCCCCCTCGGGCCGGCGGACAATGAGCAGTTCTTC.

This chain uses TRBV4-2 with TRBJ1-6; D might be TRBD1 (5 bases). This CDR3 contains 15 residues. Germline lookup yields CDR1 LGHNA and CDR2 YNFKEQ. V gave up 0 bases and J gave up 9 bases, with 12 bases separating them. CDR3 sequence: CASSQDVGGTSPLHF. The CDR3 DNA sequence: TGTGCCAGCAGCCAAGATGTGGGGGGAACTTCACCCCTCCACTTT.